One TCR beta chain is described in this entry. The antigen is not known. Assay used: immunoSEQ multiplex PCR; TCRdb lists only in-frame clones, some missing. The data show around 6,700 clones, 45% to 55% seen once. This sample was taken from a study of CD4+ T cells in melanoma. Broader study findings: Neoantigen-specific CD4+ T cells in melanoma reportedly had diverse differentiation states. A reported correlation linked neoantigen-specific CD4+ T cells to CD8+, macrophage and B cell function.

This sequence originates from a human donor with melanoma. The sequenced sample was cells from a culture (not recorded whether cultured in vitro).

This CDR3 is CASSPQGAGGGELFF. The CDR3 DNA follows: TGTGCCAGCAGCCCCCAGGGAGCTGGCGGCGGGGAGCTGTTTTTT. The chain uses TRBV7-3 and TRBJ2-2, with D perhaps given as TRBD1 or TRBD2 (5 bases each). The germline CDR1 and CDR2 sequences are SGHTA and FQGTGA. The CDR3 consists of 15 residues. The V gene lost 5 bases and the J gene lost 7 bases, with 17 bases spanning the gap.